Listed below are T cell receptor beta chains from one sample, sequenced in a study of T cell responses to AZD1222 COVID-19 vaccine. The method was immunoSEQ multiplex PCR; TCRdb's version includes in-frame clones alone and lacks a portion of them. This table holds 95,000 to 130,000 clones, 92% found once. This material consisted of peripheral blood, taken 28 days after the second AZD1222 dose. Source of these receptors: an adult who received the AZD1222 COVID-19 vaccine. Each CDR3 is given with its conserved first and last residue. The order of the fields is J gene, D gene, clone size, V gene, CDR3 DNA, CDR3 protein. A D gene is named only where the DNA matches it firmly. The size field is filled for only some rows; it gives once, few, many or a size class.

j_call: TRBJ2-1; d_call: .; clone_size: .; v_call: TRBV23-1; cdr3_nt: TGCGCCAGCAGTCAATCGGGCAGCTCCTACAATGAGCAGTTCTTC; cdr3_aa: CASSQSGSSYNEQFF
j_call: TRBJ2-5; d_call: TRBD2; clone_size: .; v_call: TRBV6-2/TRBV6-3; cdr3_nt: TGTGCCAGCAGTTACGCGGGAGGTAGCCAAGAGACCCAGTACTTC; cdr3_aa: CASSYAGGSQETQYF
j_call: TRBJ2-7; d_call: .; clone_size: .; v_call: TRBV7-6; cdr3_nt: TGTGCCAGCAGCTTTTCATCTGAGGGCGGTGGGTTTTTAGACGAGCAGTACTTC; cdr3_aa: CASSFSSEGGGFLDEQYF
j_call: TRBJ2-1; d_call: .; clone_size: .; v_call: TRBV7-9; cdr3_nt: TGTGCCAGCAGCTTAGATGGTGGACCCAATGAGCAGTTCTTC; cdr3_aa: CASSLDGGPNEQFF
j_call: TRBJ2-5; d_call: .; clone_size: .; v_call: TRBV30; cdr3_nt: TGTGCCTGGAGTGTAAGGGAGACCCAGTACTTC; cdr3_aa: CAWSVRETQYF
j_call: TRBJ1-2; d_call: .; clone_size: .; v_call: TRBV5-8; cdr3_nt: TGTGCCAGCAGCCGACCCGAAAGGGCGGGGTTTGAGGGCTACACCTTC; cdr3_aa: CASSRPERAGFEGYTF
j_call: TRBJ1-6; d_call: .; clone_size: once; v_call: TRBV9; cdr3_nt: TGTGCCAGCAGCCCTCGCGGGGATTATAATTCACCCCTCCACTTT; cdr3_aa: CASSPRGDYNSPLHF
j_call: TRBJ2-5; d_call: .; clone_size: .; v_call: TRBV27; cdr3_nt: TGTGCCAGCAGCCACCTTGAGACCCAGTACTTC; cdr3_aa: CASSHLETQYF
j_call: TRBJ1-1; d_call: .; clone_size: .; v_call: TRBV5-4; cdr3_nt: TGTGCCAGCAGCACCGGGACAACCAACGCTGAAGCTTTCTTT; cdr3_aa: CASSTGTTNAEAFF
j_call: TRBJ1-5; d_call: TRBD1; clone_size: .; v_call: TRBV4-2; cdr3_nt: TGTGCCAGCAGCCAAGAGCTAGGGGACAGATATCAGCCCCAGCATTTT; cdr3_aa: CASSQELGDRYQPQHF
j_call: TRBJ1-5; d_call: .; clone_size: .; v_call: TRBV29-1; cdr3_nt: TGCAGCGGTCACACGACAGGCTTTCAGCCCCAGCATTTT; cdr3_aa: CSGHTTGFQPQHF
j_call: TRBJ2-2; d_call: TRBD1; clone_size: .; v_call: TRBV5-1; cdr3_nt: TGCGCCAGCAGCGACATTCGACAGGGTATGACCGGGGAGCTGTTTTTT; cdr3_aa: CASSDIRQGMTGELFF
j_call: TRBJ2-1; d_call: .; clone_size: once; v_call: TRBV9; cdr3_nt: TGTGCCAGCAGCGTAGACTGGTGGGTTCCTACCTACAATGAGCAGTTCTTC; cdr3_aa: CASSVDWWVPTYNEQFF
j_call: TRBJ2-7; d_call: .; clone_size: .; v_call: TRBV5-6; cdr3_nt: TGTGCCAGCAGCTCGGGTTCTGCGGGCCGCGGGGTCTACGAGCAGTACTTC; cdr3_aa: CASSSGSAGRGVYEQYF
j_call: TRBJ1-2; d_call: TRBD1; clone_size: .; v_call: TRBV5-4; cdr3_nt: TGTGCCAGCAGCCCCCAACTTAGACAGGGGGGTGGCTACACCTTC; cdr3_aa: CASSPQLRQGGGYTF
j_call: TRBJ1-4; d_call: .; clone_size: .; v_call: TRBV19; cdr3_nt: TGTGCCAGTACGAGGCGGGCTAATGAAAAACTGTTTTTT; cdr3_aa: CASTRRANEKLFF
j_call: TRBJ2-5; d_call: TRBD2; clone_size: .; v_call: TRBV5-1; cdr3_nt: TGCGCCAGCAGTTCTTCCGGGACTAGAACAGAGACCCAGTACTTC; cdr3_aa: CASSSSGTRTETQYF
j_call: TRBJ2-3; d_call: .; clone_size: .; v_call: TRBV3-1/TRBV3-2; cdr3_nt: TGTGCCAGCAGCCAAGGTTTTAGCGGAGCAGATACGCAGTATTTT; cdr3_aa: CASSQGFSGADTQYF
j_call: TRBJ1-6; d_call: TRBD1; clone_size: .; v_call: TRBV4-1; cdr3_nt: TGCGCCAGCAGCCAAGAGGAGGGGGCAGGGGGGTCACCCCTCCACTTT; cdr3_aa: CASSQEEGAGGSPLHF
j_call: TRBJ1-1; d_call: TRBD1; clone_size: .; v_call: TRBV6-5; cdr3_nt: TGTGCCAGCAGTTACTCGCGGACAGGGGGCAACACTGAAGCTTTCTTT; cdr3_aa: CASSYSRTGGNTEAFF
j_call: TRBJ2-1; d_call: TRBD2; clone_size: .; v_call: TRBV7-9; cdr3_nt: TGTGCCAGCAGCTTAGGACTAGCGGGAGGGTCCCCGAACTACAATGAGCAGTTCTTC; cdr3_aa: CASSLGLAGGSPNYNEQFF
j_call: TRBJ1-2; d_call: .; clone_size: .; v_call: TRBV30; cdr3_nt: TGTGCCTGGTACAGAGTATATGGCTACACCTTC; cdr3_aa: CAWYRVYGYTF
j_call: TRBJ2-1; d_call: .; clone_size: .; v_call: TRBV7-3; cdr3_nt: TGTGCCAGCAGCTATCAGGGGGGCGCGGACAATGAGCAGTTCTTC; cdr3_aa: CASSYQGGADNEQFF
j_call: TRBJ2-7; d_call: .; clone_size: .; v_call: TRBV6-1; cdr3_nt: TGTGCCAGCAGTGACGATGGGGACATACCCTACGAGCAGTACTTC; cdr3_aa: CASSDDGDIPYEQYF
j_call: TRBJ2-3; d_call: .; clone_size: .; v_call: TRBV4-1; cdr3_nt: TGCGCCAGCAGCCAAGATCTGGGGCGAGATACGCAGTATTTT; cdr3_aa: CASSQDLGRDTQYF
j_call: TRBJ2-7; d_call: .; clone_size: .; v_call: TRBV19; cdr3_nt: TGTGCCAGTAGTCCGAGTACAGGGACCTTTGGTGAGCAGTACTTC; cdr3_aa: CASSPSTGTFGEQYF
j_call: TRBJ1-1; d_call: .; clone_size: .; v_call: TRBV10-2; cdr3_nt: TGCGCCAGCACCCTCCTGACAGGCGGCACTGAAGCTTTCTTT; cdr3_aa: CASTLLTGGTEAFF
j_call: TRBJ1-1; d_call: .; clone_size: .; v_call: TRBV29-1; cdr3_nt: TGCAGCGCCGCGGGGGACACTGAAGCTTTCTTT; cdr3_aa: CSAAGDTEAFF